This T cell receptor beta chain stems from a study of shared clonotypes between healthy human individuals. General study points: Investigators collected only blood, and repertoires in tissues likely differ.

As for this clone: Its specificity is not known. Other DNA sequences in the sample encode the same CDR3.

CD45RO-negative, CCR7-positively selected cells formed the naive CD8 fraction, excluding terminally differentiated effector memory CD45RA+ cells. All donors qualified as healthy HIV-negative adults and had experienced no recent acute infections or vaccinations. Genomic DNA (from each subset) was split evenly across several immunoSEQ plates. The table came from immunoSEQ multiplex PCR; TCRdb's copy has only in-frame clones and leaves some out. The sample has more than 2 million clones, about 95% seen once; the top ten hold about 1.1%. Germline CDR1 LGHNA, CDR2 YSLEER. Trimming removed 1 base at V and 2 bases at J, with 9 bases between. The CDR3 loop spans 15 amino acids.

The chain uses TRBV4-3 and TRBJ2-1; D is undetermined. The specimen sequenced was naive CD8+ T cells sorted from blood. The source is a man in his late teens or twenties in good health. DNA of the CDR3: TGCGCCAGCAGCCAAGGGGCCGGAGCCTACAATGAGCAGTTCTTC. Amino acid sequence: CASSQGAGAYNEQFF.